This passage covers 7 T cell receptor beta chains from one sample sequenced in a study of T cell repertoires in cytomegalovirus infection. TCRdb analysed the reads with MiXCR anew, one entry per CDR3 protein. This sample has 150,000 to 200,000 distinct CDR3 sequences, with roughly 28% found just once. Source material: PBMCs. The origin of the receptors is a human donor in good health (CMV status not recorded). Some clones in this sample may be carry-over from other donors' samples.

The CDR3 spells CSVEVTWGETQYF. The CDR3 nucleotides are TGCAGCGTTGAAGTGACATGGGGGGAGACCCAGTACTTC. The V call is TRBV29-1, the J call TRBJ2-5; D could derive from TRBD1 or TRBD2 (5 bases each). The germline gives CDR1 SQVTM, CDR2 ANQGSEA. CDR3 length equals 13 residues. Trimming stripped 1 base from V and 5 bases from J, with 11 bases between.

This clonotype was recorded a few times. This chain joins TRBV10-3 and TRBJ2-5; D perhaps matches TRBD2 (5 bases). Per germline, CDR1 ENHRY and CDR2 SYGVKD. The CDR3 extends over 13 amino acids. With 7 bases removed from V and 5 bases from J, the gap between germline ends came to 14 bases. The CDR3 reads CAITDDTGETQYF. CDR3 DNA sequence: TGTGCCATCACCGACGATACGGGGGAGACCCAGTACTTC.

This clonotype was found many times. The chain employs TRBV7-2 and TRBJ2-7; TRBD1 is a possible D gene (5 bases). The CDR3 extends over 11 amino acids. Germline V gives CDR1 SGHTA, CDR2 FQGNSA. V lost 6 bases, J lost 6 bases, and 9 bases lay in between. The CDR3 DNA reads TGTGCCAGCAGTGAACAGGTCGAGCAGTACTTC. It specifies CASSEQVEQYF.

Only a few counts were recorded for this clonotype. The V call is TRBV7-9, the J call TRBJ2-3, with D possibly being TRBD2 (7 bases). V was trimmed by 4 bases and J by 3 bases, leaving 11 bases between them. The CDR3 is 14 amino acids. Germline lookup yields CDR1 SEHNR and CDR2 FQNEAQ (reference sequence). The CDR3 DNA reads as TGTGCCAGCAGCTGGGGGGGCCGAACAGATACGCAGTATTTT. Residues: CASSWGGRTDTQYF. The entire variable domain, with the rest obtained from reference TRBV7-9 and TRBJ2-3, is as follows: DTGVSQNPRHKITKRGQNVTFRCDPISEHNRLYWYRQTLGQGPEFLTYFQNEAQLEKSRLLSDRFSAERPKGSFSTLEIQRTEQGDSAMYLCASSWGGRTDTQYFGPGTRLTVL.

The chain uses TRBV19 and TRBJ1-6; 9 bases are a match to TRBD1. The CDR3 is made up of 14 amino acids. CDR1 and CDR2 from the germline V gene are LNHDA and SQIVND (reference sequence). V shed 8 bases, J shed 5 bases, and the junction held 4 bases outside the gene matches. CDR3 sequence reads: CASSDRGNNSPLHF. CDR3 DNA sequence: TGTGCCAGTTCGGACAGGGGAAATAATTCACCCCTCCACTTT. Full variable domain (outside the CDR3, taken from reference TRBV19 and TRBJ1-6): DGGITQSPKYLFRKEGQNVTLSCEQNLNHDAMYWYRQDPGQGLRLIYYSQIVNDFQKGDIAEGYSVSREKKESFPLTVTSAQKNPTAFYLCASSDRGNNSPLHFGNGTRLTVT.

Only a few counts were recorded for this clonotype. The chain carries TRBV6-1 and TRBJ2-7, with 7 nucleotides matching TRBD1. CDR1 and CDR2 (germline): MNHNS, SASEGT. This CDR3 region has 14 residues. Trimming at V came to 3 bases and at J to 4 bases, leaving 6 bases not matched to a gene. The CDR3 DNA sequence: TGTGCCAGCAGTGAGGACGACAGGGAATACGAGCAGTACTTC. Its translation is CASSEDDREYEQYF.

The chain joins TRBV29-1 to TRBJ1-1; tentatively, D is TRBD1 (6 bases). The CDR3 covers 14 residues. Trimming pared 6 bases from V and 0 bases from J, leaving 14 bases between. Germline V gene lookup returns CDR1 SQVTM and CDR2 ANQGSEA. CDR3 sequence (DNA): TGCAGCGTCTCCGGGACAAGGGTGAACACTGAAGCTTTCTTT. Amino acid sequence: CSVSGTRVNTEAFF.